The T cell receptor (beta chain) under discussion was sequenced for a study of siplizumab effects on memory and regulatory T cells. Study results and caveats: For mappable alloreactive CD4+ clones, the mean Treg-derived fraction was about 72% with siplizumab and 25% to 30% in controls. Roughly 80-95% of proliferating CD4+ or CD8+ clones lacked a naive or memory phenotype that could be assigned. Apparently key alloresponse contributors, naive T cells also seemed more diverse than memory cells.

Data came from immunoSEQ multiplex PCR; TCRdb stores just in-frame clones and leaves some out. The data hold some 100,000 clones, with 94% observed a single time. Trimming removed 2 bases from V and 7 bases from J, with 12 bases in between. Germline V gene sequence: CDR1 SGHNT, CDR2 YYREEE (reference sequence). This CDR3 has 14 amino acids. As to this clone: Its antigen is still unknown.

V usage is TRBV5-4 and J usage is TRBJ1-4; maybe TRBD1 (6 bases). Sample: non-Treg CD4+ T cells sorted from blood. This receptor was taken from a human donor in good health. The CDR3 spells CASSFWGLGEKLFF. CDR3 in DNA: TGTGCCAGCAGCTTTTGGGGGCTGGGTGAAAAACTGTTTTTT.